This T cell receptor (beta chain) was found in a study of T-cell memory formation after mild COVID-19 (dated by TCRdb to the early 2020s). About the investigation overall: TCR sequence clusters from the two donors were largely donor specific. The cohort comprised two young, previously healthy adult volunteers, one female and one male. In two donors, T-cell clones that expanded and contracted after mild COVID-19 were followed by sequencing TCRalpha and TCRbeta repertoires longitudinally.

The CDR3 covers 15 residues, taking in both the cysteine and the phenylalanine. The DNA shown is the 45-base CDR3, in frame from base 1. Trimming at the junction amounts to 0 bases on V and 2 bases on J, and the germline ends lie 10 bases apart. Per the germline V gene, SGHRS is the CDR1 and YFSETQ is the CDR2. On this clonotype: Its recognized antigen is unknown. No much larger clone exists at a distance of one base, and base qualities are not known.

Ficoll-Paque density gradient centrifugation was the method used to isolate PBMCs. The research as a whole found: Contracting CD4+ clones were located mainly in the CM and EM memory subsets, whereas CD8+ clones were found to be enriched in EMRA. Only two mild cases were covered in the study, and larger cohorts including severe cases with pre-infection samples were considered necessary. Whether the second-wave clones peaking on day 37 were SARS-CoV-2 specific was not confirmed. Some responding clones were detected in pre-infection memory, suggesting pre-existing cross-reactive memory T cells joined the SARS-CoV-2 response. Clones contracting from day 15 to 85 had balanced CD4/CD8 phenotypes, while a second wave expanding from day 15 to 37 was biased towards CD4+.

This sample was sequenced with an Illumina NovaSeq 6000. TCRalpha and TCRbeta cDNA libraries were constructed by 5'RACE with constant-segment primers, with sample barcodes and unique molecular identifiers being introduced. Trizol reagent was used to extract RNA from every sample. Libraries were amplified in two PCR steps, with a second sample barcode and Illumina TruSeq adapters added in the second step. Sequencing of libraries was performed on an Illumina NovaSeq with 2 x 150 bp paired-end reads. The study's own analysis went as follows. Reads were demultiplexed and collapsed into UMI-guided consensus sequences with migec v1.2.7. Using mixcr v2.1.11, the UMI consensuses were aligned to TRA and TRB V and J templates and assembled into clonotypes. Expanded or contracted clonotypes were those called significant by both edgeR and NoisET, with noise models trained on biological replicates. For edgeR calls, a false discovery rate-adjusted p below 0.01 and a log2 fold-change threshold of 1 were applied. As an exploratory analysis of dynamics, PCA with hierarchical clustering was applied to max-normalized trajectories of the 1000 most abundant clonotypes. The CD4 or CD8 phenotype of responding clones was assigned using the separately sequenced CD4+ and CD8+ repertoires. The public reads were quality trimmed at Q25 with fastp and then assembled into clones with MiXCR by TCRdb, keeping productive beta chains. Entries that share a CDR3 protein sequence are merged under the most common genes and DNA. These V and J calls derive from TCRdb rather than the authors' analysis. The sample table holds about 110,000 distinct CDR3 sequences, of which about 18% were seen once. The ten largest account for roughly 6% of the sample.

Recombination linked TRBV5-1 to TRBJ2-3, with the D gene not confidently named. This sequence originates from a man between 18 and 35 years old who had mild COVID-19 (a few samples of this study predate the infection). The sample titles of this study are shuffled in the database, so cell type and time point are left out; the donor was told from shared clones. Sequenced: PBMCs or a T cell subset sorted from them (not recorded which). The CDR3 is CASSLGGDPTDTQYF. The nucleotide sequence is TGCGCCAGCAGCTTGGGTGGGGATCCCACAGATACGCAGTATTTT.